Sequencing of this T cell receptor beta chain was carried out in a study of metastatic and nonmetastatic thyroid tumors. For the study at large: Repertoire comparison spanned blood and tumor or nodule tissue of malignant and benign thyroid patients. Regarding the study as a whole: Relative to benign nodules, malignant thyroid tumors were reportedly characterized by significantly elevated TCR beta diversity in blood and tumor.

There were no patients who had received any treatment before thyroid surgery. How the authors handled the data: Clinicopathological groups differed in CDR3, with these differences serving to build a distant-metastasis classifier for papillary thyroid cancer. TCRdb reassembled clones from the PCR reads with MiXCR. The authors' filters were not applied to this entry. This table has some 15,000 clones, over 20% appearing once. Deletions cut 0 bases from V and 10 bases from J, with 13 bases between. The CDR3 is made up of 15 amino acids. Looked up from germline, CDR1 is MNHEY and CDR2 is SMNVEV (reference sequence). This clone has ten or more counts. Its antigen is unidentified.

The sequencing input was blood. This clonotype originated in a male donor with papillary thyroid cancer or a benign thyroid nodule (not recorded which). Some clones in this sample may be carry-over from other donors' samples. J is TRBJ1-6 and V is TRBV27; D is uncertain. Here the CDR3 DNA reads TGTGCCAGCAGTTTATCCCGGGAGGGAAGATCACCCCTCCACTTT. This sequence encodes CASSLSREGRSPLHF.